This is a list of T cell receptor beta chains from one sample in a study of blood T cell repertoires in COVID-19. Clones were sequenced by immunoSEQ multiplex PCR, and TCRdb holds only the in-frame ones, with some missing. Among 150,000 to 200,000 clones listed, around 80% were seen once. Sequenced input: peripheral blood. The receptors originated from a man aged 25 to 40 with active or convalescent COVID-19. The CDR3 runs from the conserved cysteine through the conserved F or W. A D gene is named only where the DNA matches it firmly. Clone size is not always given. Where it is, it says once, few, many or a class for expanded clones.

D | J | size | V | DNA | CDR3
NA | TRBJ1-1 | NA | TRBV7-2 | TGTGCCACCAGTCGAGACAACCTCGAAGCTTTCTTT | CATSRDNLEAFF
TRBD1 | TRBJ1-2 | NA | TRBV5-1 | TGCGCCAGCAGCTTTGCCGCGGGACAGGGAGACTATGGCTACACCTTC | CASSFAAGQGDYGYTF
TRBD1 | TRBJ1-4 | NA | TRBV5-5 | TGTGCCAGCAGCCGCGGACAGGCAACTAATGAAAAACTGTTTTTT | CASSRGQATNEKLFF
NA | TRBJ1-4 | NA | TRBV10-1 | TGCGCCAGCAGTGCCCAGGCAAATGAAAAACTGTTTTTT | CASSAQANEKLFF
NA | TRBJ1-1 | NA | TRBV7-6 | TGTGCCAGCAGCGCCGACATGAACACTGAAGCTTTCTTT | CASSADMNTEAFF
NA | TRBJ2-1 | NA | TRBV7-9 | TGTGCCAGCAGCTTAGTAACAACAGGCCCTTTCGATGAGCAGTTCTTC | CASSLVTTGPFDEQFF
TRBD1 | TRBJ1-2 | NA | TRBV28 | TGTGCCAGCAGGGGGGGACAGGAGGTTGGCTACACCTTC | CASRGGQEVGYTF
TRBD1 | TRBJ2-3 | NA | TRBV11-1 | TGTGCCAGCAGCCCTCTCAGGGGGCCTAACACAGATACGCAGTATTTT | CASSPLRGPNTDTQYF
TRBD1 | TRBJ1-2 | NA | TRBV3-1/TRBV3-2 | TGTGCCAGCAGCCTTGCAGGGGGAGGTGGCTACACCTTC | CASSLAGGGGYTF
NA | TRBJ1-4 | NA | TRBV2 | TGTGCCAGCGTACCCCAGGGGAGTACTAATGAAAAACTGTTTTTT | CASVPQGSTNEKLFF
TRBD1 | TRBJ1-5 | few | TRBV6-4 | TGTGCCAGCAGACGGGGGACAGCTAGAACAGCCTATAGCAATCAGCCCCAGCATTTT | CASRRGTARTAYSNQPQHF
TRBD1 | TRBJ1-1 | NA | TRBV30 | TGTGCCTGGTGCCTGAGTGGGACAGTTAACACTGAAGCTTTCTTT | CAWCLSGTVNTEAFF
TRBD1 | TRBJ2-2 | once | TRBV5-1 | TGCGCCAGCAGCTCAGGGACAGGGGGAACGGACACCGGGGAGCTGTTTTTT | CASSSGTGGTDTGELFF
TRBD1 | TRBJ1-4 | NA | TRBV6-1 | TGTGCCAGCAGTGATGGGACAGCACTAACTCATAATGAAAAACTGTTTTTT | CASSDGTALTHNEKLFF
TRBD1 | TRBJ1-2 | once | TRBV11-3 | TGTGCCAGCAGCCCCCGCCCAGGGGGTAATCATGGCTACACCTTC | CASSPRPGGNHGYTF
NA | TRBJ2-5 | NA | TRBV2 | TGTGCCAGCAGGCCAATCACGCTTTCCACAATGGCCCAGTACTTC | CASRPITLSTMAQYF
TRBD1 | TRBJ2-7 | few | TRBV10-1 | TGCGCCAGCCCGACCGGGCCACAGGGGGTGGCCTACGAGCAGTACTTC | CASPTGPQGVAYEQYF
TRBD1 | TRBJ2-5 | NA | TRBV7-9 | TGTGCCAGCAGCGGAGGACAGGGCGTCTCGGAGACCCAGTACTTC | CASSGGQGVSETQYF
NA | TRBJ1-5 | NA | TRBV6-5 | TGTGCCAGCACCCCCGAGGGCCCTTGGCATCAGCCCCAGCATTTT | CASTPEGPWHQPQHF
TRBD1 | TRBJ2-2 | few | TRBV25-1 | TGTGCCAGCAGTGGGACAGGGGGCACCGGGGAGCTGTTTTTT | CASSGTGGTGELFF
TRBD1 | TRBJ2-7 | NA | TRBV18 | TGTGCCAGCTCACCTTCCGGGACAGGGACTTACGAGCAGTACTTC | CASSPSGTGTYEQYF
NA | TRBJ2-7 | NA | TRBV19 | TGTGCCAGTAAGCAGGGCAGCTCCTACGAGCAGTACTTC | CASKQGSSYEQYF
TRBD1 | TRBJ1-4 | NA | TRBV30 | TGTGCCTGGAGTAGACAGGGGTTAAGTGAAAAACTGTTTTTT | CAWSRQGLSEKLFF
NA | TRBJ1-3 | NA | TRBV13 | TGTGCCAGCAGCTTGGGACTGCTCTCTGGAAACACCATATATTTT | CASSLGLLSGNTIYF
TRBD2 | TRBJ2-1 | NA | TRBV6-1 | TGTGCCAGCAGTGAATGGATAGCGGGGGGGGGCAATGAGCAGTTCTTC | CASSEWIAGGGNEQFF
NA | TRBJ1-1 | NA | TRBV29-1 | TGCAGCGCGCTGGGACAGAACACTGAAGCTTTCTTT | CSALGQNTEAFF
NA | TRBJ2-5 | once | TRBV10-3 | TGTGCCATCAGTGAGAAAGGGGCCCAAGAGACCCAGTACTTC | CAISEKGAQETQYF
NA | TRBJ2-2 | NA | TRBV25-1 | TGTGCCAGCAGTTTGGGCCCGGCAAGGACTCATACCGGGGAGCTGTTTTTT | CASSLGPARTHTGELFF
TRBD2 | TRBJ2-3 | NA | TRBV30 | TGTGCCTGGAGTGCCCTAGCGGGGGGGCCAAATACGCAGTATTTT | CAWSALAGGPNTQYF
NA | TRBJ1-2 | NA | TRBV9 | TGTGCCAGCAGCCTAGAGACAGGCCGCTATGGCTACACCTTC | CASSLETGRYGYTF
NA | TRBJ2-2 | few | TRBV18 | TGTGCCAGCTCACCACAAGGCGGAGACGGGGAGCTGTTTTTT | CASSPQGGDGELFF
TRBD1 | TRBJ1-1 | NA | TRBV7-9 | TGTGCCAGCAGCCCAACGGACAGGGCTCGCGCTTTCTTT | CASSPTDRARAFF
NA | TRBJ1-6 | NA | TRBV6-6 | TGTGCCAGCAGTCCCCTTGGCCCAAATTCACCCCTCCACTTT | CASSPLGPNSPLHF
NA | TRBJ1-2 | NA | TRBV2 | TGTGCCAGCTCCCCCGAGGGGGACGGCTATGGCTACACCTTC | CASSPEGDGYGYTF
NA | TRBJ1-2 | NA | TRBV5-1 | TGCGCCAGCAGTCCCCAGGGAGGGGATGGCTACACCTTC | CASSPQGGDGYTF
TRBD1 | TRBJ2-2 | NA | TRBV6-2/TRBV6-3 | TGTGCCAGCAGTTCGGACAGGGATAACACCGGGGAGCTGTTTTTT | CASSSDRDNTGELFF
TRBD1 | TRBJ2-2 | NA | TRBV7-2 | TGTGCCAGCAGCTTGGCGACAGGGTCCGCCGGGGAGCTGTTTTTT | CASSLATGSAGELFF
NA | TRBJ1-2 | NA | TRBV5-1 | TGCGCCAGCAGCTTGGACAGACCTAACTATGGCTACACCTTC | CASSLDRPNYGYTF
TRBD1 | TRBJ1-2 | few | TRBV14 | TGTGCCAGCAGCGCCCGACAGGGGCATGGCTACACCTTC | CASSARQGHGYTF
TRBD1 | TRBJ1-6 | few | TRBV27 | TGTGCCAGCAGTCCAATAGACAGGGTGGGAAGTTCACCCCTCCACTTT | CASSPIDRVGSSPLHF
TRBD1 | TRBJ1-5 | NA | TRBV27 | TGTGCCAGCAGCCCAGCAGGACAGGGGGCGGGAAATCAGCCCCAGCATTTT | CASSPAGQGAGNQPQHF
TRBD1 | TRBJ2-3 | few | TRBV6-4 | TGTGCCAGCGCCTTAGGACAGGGGGCGGATACGCAGTATTTT | CASALGQGADTQYF
NA | TRBJ2-7 | NA | TRBV11-3 | TGTGCCAGCAGCCCCAGGACAGTCTACGAGCAGTACTTC | CASSPRTVYEQYF
NA | TRBJ1-1 | NA | TRBV20-1 | TGCAGTGCTAGTGTAGTAGGGGGTAGGTCTGAAGCTTTCTTT | CSASVVGGRSEAFF
TRBD1 | TRBJ1-2 | NA | TRBV6-1 | TGTGCCAGCAGTGAAGCCGCAGGGGGCGGTGGCTACACCTTC | CASSEAAGGGGYTF
NA | TRBJ1-2 | NA | TRBV24-1 | TGTGCCACCAGTGACCCTAAGACAGGAAACTATGGCTACACCTTC | CATSDPKTGNYGYTF
NA | TRBJ1-2 | NA | TRBV28 | TGTGCCAGCAGTGCGACAGGTGCTTCTAACTATGGCTACACCTTC | CASSATGASNYGYTF
NA | TRBJ2-1 | NA | TRBV7-9 | TGTGCCAGCAGCCCCCTCGAGGGCCGGGCTAGCGATGAGCAGTTCTTC | CASSPLEGRASDEQFF
NA | TRBJ1-2 | NA | TRBV15 | TGTGCCACCAGCAGAGGAGCTGAGGATGGCTACACCTTC | CATSRGAEDGYTF